Following are 2 T cell receptor beta chains from one sample sequenced in a study of T-cell memory formation after mild COVID-19. TCRdb re-derived calls from the 5' RACE reads in MiXCR, one entry per CDR3 protein. The sample has roughly 580,000 distinct CDR3 sequences; roughly 18% are singletons. The sequencing sample was made of PBMCs or a T cell subset sorted from them (not recorded which). Receptors were obtained from an adult woman who had mild COVID-19 (a few samples of this study predate the infection). Cell type and time point are not known.

This clonotype turned up a few times. The rearrangement links TRBV7-3 to TRBJ1-1; D remains ambiguous. V lost 5 bases and J 4 bases, leaving 11 bases between the germline ends. Germline V lookup: CDR1 SGHTA, CDR2 FQGTGA. The CDR3 loop spans 13 amino acids. CDR3 sequence: CASSPNTVTEAFF. The CDR3 DNA reads TGTGCCAGCAGCCCCAATACGGTCACTGAAGCTTTCTTT.

This clonotype was detected only a few times. This chain uses TRBV5-1 with TRBJ2-7, with TRBD2 matching 7 bases. Germline values: CDR1 SGHRS, CDR2 YFSETQ. The length of the CDR3 is 14 residues. V lost 4 bases to trimming and J lost 4 bases; unmatched junction nucleotides: 8. For the CDR3, the DNA is TGCGCCAGCAGCCCCAAGGGACTACAATACGAGCAGTACTTC. It yields the protein CASSPKGLQYEQYF.